A selection of T cell receptor beta chains follows, all from one sample in a study of lymphopenia after photon versus proton radiotherapy. TCRdb's table, derived via immunoSEQ multiplex PCR, lists solely in-frame clones and lacks some. Here the sample spans roughly 30,000 clones, 80% to 90% being singletons. The specimen was peripheral blood, collected from a patient treated with proton-based radiotherapy. Source of these receptors: a woman aged 55-69 years with cholangiocarcinoma. Some clones in this sample may be carry-over from other donors' samples. Both conserved end residues are part of each CDR3. The order of the fields is V gene, D gene, J gene, CDR3 protein, CDR3 DNA. A D gene is named only where the DNA matches it firmly.

V: TRBV4-1
D: .
J: TRBJ1-5
CDR3: CASSQTRGTQPQHF
DNA: TGCGCCAGCAGCCAAACGCGAGGGACTCAGCCCCAGCATTTT

V: TRBV25-1
D: .
J: TRBJ2-1
CDR3: CASSELGTYNEQFF
DNA: TGTGCCAGCAGTGAATTGGGGACCTACAATGAGCAGTTCTTC

V: TRBV6-5
D: .
J: TRBJ1-2
CDR3: CASSYYESDPGYTF
DNA: TGTGCCAGCAGTTACTATGAATCGGACCCAGGCTACACCTTC

V: TRBV5-3
D: .
J: TRBJ1-1
CDR3: CARSLFQRETEAFF
DNA: TGTGCCAGAAGCTTATTCCAGAGGGAGACTGAAGCTTTCTTT

V: TRBV29-1
D: .
J: TRBJ1-2
CDR3: CSAGTGNYGYTF
DNA: TGCAGCGCCGGTACAGGGAACTATGGCTACACCTTC

V: TRBV10-1
D: .
J: TRBJ2-1
CDR3: CASSENRALTYNEQFF
DNA: TGCGCCAGCAGTGAAAACCGGGCCTTAACCTACAATGAGCAGTTCTTC

V: TRBV7-9
D: TRBD1
J: TRBJ2-7
CDR3: CASSLGQEAYEQYF
DNA: TGTGCCAGCAGCCTAGGACAGGAGGCCTACGAGCAGTACTTC

V: TRBV10-2
D: .
J: TRBJ2-1
CDR3: CASSDRGPTSSYNEQFF
DNA: TGCGCCAGCAGTGATCGGGGGCCCACGAGCTCCTACAATGAGCAGTTCTTC

V: TRBV5-1
D: .
J: TRBJ2-5
CDR3: CASSPSGLQETQYF
DNA: TGCGCCAGCAGCCCGAGCGGCCTCCAAGAGACCCAGTACTTC

V: TRBV7-9
D: .
J: TRBJ2-1
CDR3: CASSFYNEQFF
DNA: TGTGCCAGCAGCTTTTACAATGAGCAGTTCTTC

V: TRBV11-2
D: .
J: TRBJ2-2
CDR3: CASSSWVANTGELFF
DNA: TGTGCCAGCAGCTCTTGGGTAGCAAACACCGGGGAGCTGTTTTTT